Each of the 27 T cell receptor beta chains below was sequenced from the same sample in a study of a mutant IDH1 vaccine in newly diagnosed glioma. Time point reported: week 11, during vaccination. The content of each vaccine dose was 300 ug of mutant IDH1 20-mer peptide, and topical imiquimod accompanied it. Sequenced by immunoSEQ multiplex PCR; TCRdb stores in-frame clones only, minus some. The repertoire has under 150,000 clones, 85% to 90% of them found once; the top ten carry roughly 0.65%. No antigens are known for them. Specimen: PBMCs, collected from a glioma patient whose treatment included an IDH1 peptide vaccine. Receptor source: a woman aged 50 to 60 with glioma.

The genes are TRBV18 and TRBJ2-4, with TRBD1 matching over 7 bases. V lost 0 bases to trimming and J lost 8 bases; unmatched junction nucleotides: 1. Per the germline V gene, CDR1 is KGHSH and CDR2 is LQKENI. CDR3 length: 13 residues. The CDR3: CASSPPGQDIQYF. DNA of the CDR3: TGTGCCAGCTCACCACCCGGACAGGACATTCAGTACTTC.

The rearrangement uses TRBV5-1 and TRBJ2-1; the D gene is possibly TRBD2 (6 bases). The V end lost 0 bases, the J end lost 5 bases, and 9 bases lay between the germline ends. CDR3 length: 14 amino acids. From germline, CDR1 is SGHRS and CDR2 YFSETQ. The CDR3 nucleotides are TGCGCCAGCAGCTTGGGCGGGACGAACAATGAGCAGTTCTTC. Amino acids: CASSLGGTNNEQFF.

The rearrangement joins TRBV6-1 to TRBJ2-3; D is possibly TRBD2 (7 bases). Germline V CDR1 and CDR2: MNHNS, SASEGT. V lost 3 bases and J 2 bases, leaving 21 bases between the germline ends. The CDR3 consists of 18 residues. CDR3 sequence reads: CASSDEGEGTRFTDTQYF. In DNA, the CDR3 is TGTGCCAGCAGTGACGAGGGGGAGGGGACAAGGTTCACAGATACGCAGTATTTT.

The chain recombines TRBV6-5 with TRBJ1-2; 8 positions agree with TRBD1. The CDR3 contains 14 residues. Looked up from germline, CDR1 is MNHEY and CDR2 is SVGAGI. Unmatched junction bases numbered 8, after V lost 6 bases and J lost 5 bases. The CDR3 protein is CASSPGGRGYGYTF. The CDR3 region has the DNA TGTGCCAGCAGCCCAGGGGGCAGGGGGTATGGCTACACCTTC.

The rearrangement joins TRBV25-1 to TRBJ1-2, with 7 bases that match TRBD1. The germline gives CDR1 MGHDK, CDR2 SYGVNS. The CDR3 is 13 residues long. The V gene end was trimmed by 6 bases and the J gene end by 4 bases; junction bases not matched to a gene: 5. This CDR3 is CASSQGQIYGYTF. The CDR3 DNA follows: TGTGCCAGCAGCCAGGGACAGATCTATGGCTACACCTTC.

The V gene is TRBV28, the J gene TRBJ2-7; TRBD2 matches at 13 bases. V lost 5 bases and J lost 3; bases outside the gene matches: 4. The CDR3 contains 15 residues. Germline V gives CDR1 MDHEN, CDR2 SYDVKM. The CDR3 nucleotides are TGTGCCAGCAGTCCCCGGACTAGCGGGAGCTACGAGCAGTACTTC. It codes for CASSPRTSGSYEQYF. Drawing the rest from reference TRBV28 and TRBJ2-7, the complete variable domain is DVKVTQSSRYLVKRTGEKVFLECVQDMDHENMFWYRQDPGLGLRLIYFSYDVKMKEKGDIPEGYSVSREKKERFSLILESASTNQTSMYLCASSPRTSGSYEQYFGPGTRLTVT.

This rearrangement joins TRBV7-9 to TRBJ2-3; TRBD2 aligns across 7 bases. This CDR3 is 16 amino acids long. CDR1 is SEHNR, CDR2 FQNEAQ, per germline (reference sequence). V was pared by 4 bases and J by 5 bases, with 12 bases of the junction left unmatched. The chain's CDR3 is CASSWVAGTMGDTQYF. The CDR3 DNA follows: TGTGCCAGCAGCTGGGTAGCGGGTACGATGGGAGATACGCAGTATTTT.

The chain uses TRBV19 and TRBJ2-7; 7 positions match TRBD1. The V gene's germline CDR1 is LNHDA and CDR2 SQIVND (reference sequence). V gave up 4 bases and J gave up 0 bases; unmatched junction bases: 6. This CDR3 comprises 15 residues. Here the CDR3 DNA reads TGTGCCAGTAGTACAGGGACAGCAAGCTCCTACGAGCAGTACTTC. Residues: CASSTGTASSYEQYF. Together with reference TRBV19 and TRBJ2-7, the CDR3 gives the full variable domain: DGGITQSPKYLFRKEGQNVTLSCEQNLNHDAMYWYRQDPGQGLRLIYYSQIVNDFQKGDIAEGYSVSREKKESFPLTVTSAQKNPTAFYLCASSTGTASSYEQYFGPGTRLTVT.

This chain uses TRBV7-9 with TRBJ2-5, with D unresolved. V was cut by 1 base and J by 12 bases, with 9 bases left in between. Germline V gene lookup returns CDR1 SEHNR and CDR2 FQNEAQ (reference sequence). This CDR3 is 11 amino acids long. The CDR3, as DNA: TGTGCCAGCAGCTTAGATAGCCGGGAGTACTTC. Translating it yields CASSLDSREYF.

The CDR3 DNA reads as TGTGCCAGTAGTATCACAGGACAAGGAAGCGGCTACACCTTC. It codes for CASSITGQGSGYTF. This chain uses TRBV19 with TRBJ1-2, with D perhaps matching TRBD1 (5 bases). The V gene's germline CDR1 is LNHDA and CDR2 SQIVND (reference sequence). The CDR3 spans 14 residues. Between the trimmed V and J ends, which lost 3 bases and 8 bases, there was a span of 16 bases.

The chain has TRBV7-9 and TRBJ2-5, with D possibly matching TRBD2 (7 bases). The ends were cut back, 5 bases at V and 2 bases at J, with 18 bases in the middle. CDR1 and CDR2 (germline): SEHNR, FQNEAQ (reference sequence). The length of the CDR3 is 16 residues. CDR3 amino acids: CASSLGGGGAQETQYF. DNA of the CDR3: TGTGCCAGCAGCCTAGGTGGCGGGGGCGCTCAAGAGACCCAGTACTTC.

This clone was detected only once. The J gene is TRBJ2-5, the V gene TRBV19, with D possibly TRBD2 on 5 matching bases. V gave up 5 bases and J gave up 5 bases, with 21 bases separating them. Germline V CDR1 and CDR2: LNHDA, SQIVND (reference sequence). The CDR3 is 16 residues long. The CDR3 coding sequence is TGTGCCAGTAGTCTCATACTAGGAGTTGATACGGAGACCCAGTACTTC. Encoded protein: CASSLILGVDTETQYF.

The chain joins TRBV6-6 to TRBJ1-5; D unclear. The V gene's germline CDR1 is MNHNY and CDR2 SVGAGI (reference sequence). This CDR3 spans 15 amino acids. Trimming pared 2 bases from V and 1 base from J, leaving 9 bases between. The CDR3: CASSYPLRSNQPQHF. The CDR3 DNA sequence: TGTGCCAGCAGTTACCCCCTCAGGAGCAATCAGCCCCAGCATTTT.

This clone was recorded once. In DNA, the CDR3 is TGTGCCAGCAGCAGTCTATACTACGAGCAGTACTTC. It is translated as CASSSLYYEQYF. V and J are TRBV21-1 and TRBJ2-7; the table gives TRBD2 as D, unverified against the DNA. TRBV21-1 is marked as a pseudogene. The CDR3 contains 12 residues.

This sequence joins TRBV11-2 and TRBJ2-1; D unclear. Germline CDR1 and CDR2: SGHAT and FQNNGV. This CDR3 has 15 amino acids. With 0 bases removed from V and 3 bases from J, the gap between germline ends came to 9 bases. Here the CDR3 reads CASSLEGSYYNEQFF. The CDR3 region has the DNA TGTGCCAGCAGCTTAGAAGGCAGCTACTACAATGAGCAGTTCTTC.

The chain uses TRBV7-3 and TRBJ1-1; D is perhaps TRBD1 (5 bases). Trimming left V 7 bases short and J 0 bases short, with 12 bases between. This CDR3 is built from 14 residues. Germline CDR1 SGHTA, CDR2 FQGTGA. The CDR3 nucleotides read TGTGCCAGCAACAACGGGGGACTGAACACTGAAGCTTTCTTT. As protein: CASNNGGLNTEAFF.

The CDR3 reads CASSRSGVPREQFF. DNA of the CDR3: TGTGCCAGCAGCCGTTCGGGGGTCCCTCGTGAGCAGTTCTTC. V gene TRBV7-6 combines with J gene TRBJ2-1; the D gene is possibly TRBD2 (6 bases). The CDR3 covers 14 residues. Germline V gives CDR1 SGHVS, CDR2 FNYEAQ. Trimming took 5 bases from V and 9 from J, leaving 17 bases between them.

Written as DNA, the CDR3 is TGTGCCAGCGGGACCTCTGGAAACACCATATATTTT. Translating gives CASGTSGNTIYF. The rearrangement uses TRBV9 and TRBJ1-3, with D possibly matching TRBD1 (5 bases). V gave up 7 bases and J gave up 0 bases, with 5 bases separating them. Germline assignment: CDR1 SGDLS and CDR2 YYNGEE. This CDR3 is built from 12 residues.

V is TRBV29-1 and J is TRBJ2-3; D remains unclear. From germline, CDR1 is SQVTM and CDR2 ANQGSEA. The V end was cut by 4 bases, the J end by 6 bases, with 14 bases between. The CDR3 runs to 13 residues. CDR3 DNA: TGCAGCGTTGGATACACGAGTCGGGATACGCAGTATTTT. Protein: CSVGYTSRDTQYF.

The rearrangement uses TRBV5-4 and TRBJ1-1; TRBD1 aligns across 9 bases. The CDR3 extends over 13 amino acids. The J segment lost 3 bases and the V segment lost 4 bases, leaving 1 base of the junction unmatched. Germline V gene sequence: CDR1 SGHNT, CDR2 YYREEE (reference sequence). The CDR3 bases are TGTGCCAGCAGCAGGGACAGGGACACTGAAGCTTTCTTT. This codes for CASSRDRDTEAFF.

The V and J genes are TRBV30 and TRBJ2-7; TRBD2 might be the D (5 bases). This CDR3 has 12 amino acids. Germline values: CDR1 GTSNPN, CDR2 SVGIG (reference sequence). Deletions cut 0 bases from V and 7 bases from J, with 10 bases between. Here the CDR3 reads CAWSVGSGEQYF. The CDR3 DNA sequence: TGTGCCTGGAGTGTAGGGTCGGGGGAGCAGTACTTC.

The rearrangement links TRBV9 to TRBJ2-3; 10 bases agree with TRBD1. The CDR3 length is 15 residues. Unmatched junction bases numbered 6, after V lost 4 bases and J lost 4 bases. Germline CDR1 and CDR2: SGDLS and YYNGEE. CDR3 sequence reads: CASSPYGTGADTQYF. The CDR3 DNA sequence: TGTGCCAGCAGCCCCTACGGGACAGGGGCAGATACGCAGTATTTT.

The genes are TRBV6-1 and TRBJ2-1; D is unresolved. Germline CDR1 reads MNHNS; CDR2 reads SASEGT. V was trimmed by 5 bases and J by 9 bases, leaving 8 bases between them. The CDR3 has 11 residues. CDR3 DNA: TGTGCCAGCAGTCCCGGATTTGAGCAGTTCTTC. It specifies CASSPGFEQFF.

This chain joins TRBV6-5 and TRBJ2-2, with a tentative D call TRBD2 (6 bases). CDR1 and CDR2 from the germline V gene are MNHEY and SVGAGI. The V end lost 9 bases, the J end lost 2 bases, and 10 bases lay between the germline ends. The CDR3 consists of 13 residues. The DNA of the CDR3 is TGTGCCAGTGGGACTTACAACACCGGGGAGCTGTTTTTT. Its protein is CASGTYNTGELFF.

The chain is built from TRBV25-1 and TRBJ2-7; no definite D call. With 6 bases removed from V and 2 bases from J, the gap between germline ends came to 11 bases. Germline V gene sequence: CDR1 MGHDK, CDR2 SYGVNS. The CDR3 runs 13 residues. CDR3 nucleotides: TGTGCCAGCAGAAAAGAAGTAGCCTACGAGCAGTACTTC. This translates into CASRKEVAYEQYF.

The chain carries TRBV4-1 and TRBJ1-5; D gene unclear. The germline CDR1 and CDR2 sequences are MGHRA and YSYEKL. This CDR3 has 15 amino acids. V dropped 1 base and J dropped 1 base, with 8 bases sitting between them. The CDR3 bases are TGCGCCAGCAGCCAAGGGGCCCACAGCAATCAGCCCCAGCATTTT. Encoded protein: CASSQGAHSNQPQHF.

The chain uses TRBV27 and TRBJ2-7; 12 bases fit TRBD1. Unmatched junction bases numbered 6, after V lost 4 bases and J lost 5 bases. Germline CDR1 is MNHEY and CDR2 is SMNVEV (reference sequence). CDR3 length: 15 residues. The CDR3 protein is CASSSGTGGRDEQYF. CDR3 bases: TGTGCCAGCAGTTCCGGGACAGGGGGCAGAGACGAGCAGTACTTC.